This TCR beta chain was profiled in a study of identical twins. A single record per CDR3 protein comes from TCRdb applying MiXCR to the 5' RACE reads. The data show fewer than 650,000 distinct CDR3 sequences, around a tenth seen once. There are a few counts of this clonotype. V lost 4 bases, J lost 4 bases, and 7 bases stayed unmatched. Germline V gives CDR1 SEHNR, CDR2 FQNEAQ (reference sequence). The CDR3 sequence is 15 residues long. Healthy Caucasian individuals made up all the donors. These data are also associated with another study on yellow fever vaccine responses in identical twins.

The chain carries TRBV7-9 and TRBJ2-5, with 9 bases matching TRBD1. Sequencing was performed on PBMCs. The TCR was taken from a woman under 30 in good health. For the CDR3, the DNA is TGTGCCAGCAGCTCCGGGACAGGGAGTCTAGAGACCCAGTACTTC. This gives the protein CASSSGTGSLETQYF.